This is a list of T cell receptor beta chains from one sample in a study of cytomegalovirus exposure and HLA in healthy donors. Clones were sequenced by immunoSEQ multiplex PCR, and TCRdb holds only the in-frame ones, with some missing. This sample carries under 250,000 clones, roughly 87% of them seen once, and the ten largest clones take roughly 2%. The source material was PBMCs. These receptors were obtained from a woman aged 18 to 35 in good health and CMV-seropositive. Each CDR3 is given with its conserved first and last residue. A D gene is named only where the DNA matches it firmly. Clone size is shown for a subset of rows, as once, few, many or a class of expanded clone.

abundance	v_gene	j_gene	d_gene	CDR3aa	CDR3nt
-	TRBV5-4	TRBJ2-7	TRBD2	CASSLSGGSLEQYF	TGTGCCAGCAGCTTGAGTGGCGGGAGCCTCGAACAGTACTTC
-	TRBV27	TRBJ2-1	TRBD2	CASSGVAGGLNEQFF	TGTGCCAGCAGTGGTGTGGCGGGAGGGTTAAATGAGCAGTTCTTC
-	TRBV7-6	TRBJ2-7	-	CASSFRPYEQYF	TGTGCCAGCAGCTTCAGGCCCTACGAGCAGTACTTC
-	TRBV5-5	TRBJ1-5	-	CASSLLAENQPQHF	TGTGCCAGCAGCTTGTTGGCGGAGAATCAGCCCCAGCATTTT
once	TRBV5-1	TRBJ2-1	TRBD2	CASSLAGGLAGAAYNEQFF	TGCGCCAGCAGCTTGGCCGGGGGACTAGCGGGTGCCGCCTACAATGAGCAGTTCTTC
-	TRBV27	TRBJ2-2	-	CASSSWGGLDTGELFF	TGTGCCAGCAGTTCCTGGGGGGGGCTGGACACCGGGGAGCTGTTTTTT
-	TRBV7-2	TRBJ2-7	TRBD2	CASTSGGAPEQYF	TGTGCCAGCACCTCCGGGGGGGCGCCGGAGCAGTACTTC
few	TRBV25-1	TRBJ1-5	-	CASSRQGNQPQHF	TGTGCCAGCAGCCGACAGGGCAATCAGCCCCAGCATTTT
-	TRBV7-9	TRBJ2-5	-	CASSLVAFQETQYF	TGTGCCAGCAGCTTAGTGGCCTTCCAAGAGACCCAGTACTTC
-	TRBV7-8	TRBJ1-1	-	CASSPYRTLNTEAFF	TGTGCCAGCAGCCCGTACAGGACCCTGAACACTGAAGCTTTCTTT
-	TRBV7-9	TRBJ2-1	TRBD1	CASSADRGLYNEQFF	TGTGCCAGCAGCGCGGACAGGGGGCTCTACAATGAGCAGTTCTTC
-	TRBV2	TRBJ2-3	TRBD2	CASSRLAGESPTDTQYF	TGTGCCAGCAGTAGGCTAGCGGGAGAATCACCCACAGATACGCAGTATTTT
few	TRBV2	TRBJ2-7	-	CASSKPPAGEQYF	TGTGCCAGCAGCAAACCCCCCGCGGGGGAGCAGTACTTC
few	TRBV14	TRBJ2-7	-	CASSQGLYEQYF	TGTGCCAGCAGCCAGGGCCTCTACGAGCAGTACTTC
-	TRBV6-5	TRBJ1-2	-	CASSYSMQDTYGYTF	TGTGCCAGCAGTTACTCGATGCAGGACACATATGGCTACACCTTC
-	TRBV29-1	TRBJ1-1	-	CSAVPRGGTEAFF	TGCAGCGCCGTCCCCCGGGGAGGGACTGAAGCTTTCTTT
-	TRBV7-9	TRBJ2-3	-	CASTPKRGDTQYF	TGTGCCAGCACCCCTAAACGTGGAGATACGCAGTATTTT
-	TRBV27	TRBJ2-3	TRBD2	CASYLAGGADTQYF	TGTGCCAGTTACTTAGCGGGAGGGGCAGATACGCAGTATTTT
-	TRBV5-1	TRBJ1-4	-	CASSSGRLEGEKLFF	TGCGCCAGCAGCAGCGGACGCCTGGAGGGGGAAAAACTGTTTTTT
-	TRBV5-1	TRBJ2-1	-	CASSLFTDYNEQFF	TGCGCCAGCAGCTTGTTTACAGACTACAATGAGCAGTTCTTC
-	TRBV27	TRBJ1-2	-	CASSFLASGPRGGYTF	TGTGCCAGCAGTTTTCTAGCCTCCGGGCCCAGGGGTGGCTACACCTTC
-	TRBV4-2	TRBJ1-5	TRBD1	CASSQEFGQGTNQPQHF	TGTGCCAGCAGCCAAGAATTCGGACAGGGGACCAATCAGCCCCAGCATTTT
-	TRBV9	TRBJ2-3	-	CASSVAAPSTDTQYF	TGTGCCAGCAGCGTAGCAGCGCCCAGCACAGATACGCAGTATTTT
-	TRBV5-1	TRBJ2-3	TRBD2	CASGNPGLDTSDTQYF	TGCGCCAGCGGCAACCCGGGACTAGACACTTCCGATACGCAGTATTTT
-	TRBV28	TRBJ1-2	TRBD1	CASSPPGTEANYGYTF	TGTGCCAGCAGTCCACCCGGGACAGAAGCTAACTATGGCTACACCTTC
once	TRBV5-1	TRBJ1-2	-	CASSPAGGYGYTF	TGCGCCAGCAGCCCCGCGGGAGGTTATGGCTACACCTTC
-	TRBV6-5	TRBJ1-2	-	CASRRTGSDGYTF	TGTGCCAGCAGACGAACAGGGTCGGACGGCTACACCTTC
-	TRBV4-1	TRBJ2-2	TRBD2	CASSGGGIITGELFF	TGCGCCAGCAGCGGGGGGGGGATTATCACCGGGGAGCTGTTTTTT
once	TRBV5-4	TRBJ2-3	-	CASSSDTRDTQYF	TGTGCCAGCAGCTCGGACACGAGGGATACGCAGTATTTT
once	TRBV10-2	TRBJ2-3	-	CASSGSRGQDTQYF	TGCGCCAGCAGTGGTAGTAGGGGCCAAGATACGCAGTATTTT
-	TRBV6-5	TRBJ1-3	TRBD1	CASSYGQGVDTIYF	TGTGCCAGCAGTTACGGTCAGGGGGTGGACACCATATATTTT
-	TRBV9	TRBJ2-1	TRBD2	CASSVASSGGYNEQFF	TGTGCCAGCAGCGTAGCTTCGTCGGGAGGTTACAATGAGCAGTTCTTC
-	TRBV7-2	TRBJ2-5	-	CASSPEGAGEETQYF	TGTGCCAGCAGCCCAGAAGGGGCAGGGGAAGAGACCCAGTACTTC
once	TRBV2	TRBJ2-7	TRBD1	CASSEAKLFGQGALGEQYF	TGTGCCAGCAGTGAAGCCAAACTTTTTGGACAGGGGGCTCTTGGCGAGCAGTACTTC
-	TRBV5-6	TRBJ2-3	-	CASSFPKTSTDTQYF	TGTGCCAGCAGCTTTCCAAAGACTAGCACAGATACGCAGTATTTT
-	TRBV30	TRBJ1-5	-	CAWSVGQGYQPQHF	TGTGCCTGGAGTGTTGGGCAGGGTTACCAGCCCCAGCATTTT
many	TRBV30	TRBJ2-2	-	CAWREGYHTGELFF	TGTGCCTGGAGGGAGGGGTATCACACCGGGGAGCTGTTTTTT
-	TRBV5-1	TRBJ2-1	-	CASSLEIPYNEQFF	TGCGCCAGCAGCTTGGAAATCCCCTATAATGAGCAGTTCTTC
-	TRBV5-1	TRBJ2-1	-	CASSLSGGYNEQFF	TGCGCCAGCAGCTTGTCCGGCGGGTACAATGAGCAGTTCTTC
-	TRBV12-5	TRBJ2-3	-	CASGLFGSPSTDTQYF	TGTGCTAGTGGTTTGTTCGGGTCACCTAGCACAGATACGCAGTATTTT
-	TRBV7-9	TRBJ1-4	-	CASSIRQDNEKLFF	TGTGCCAGCAGCATCCGACAGGATAATGAAAAACTGTTTTTT
-	TRBV27	TRBJ2-4	TRBD1	CATWDRLAKNIQYF	TGTGCCACCTGGGACAGATTAGCCAAAAACATTCAGTACTTC
once	TRBV18	TRBJ1-1	-	CASSPTRGTSTEAFF	TGTGCCAGCTCACCAACCAGGGGAACCAGCACTGAAGCTTTCTTT
-	TRBV28	TRBJ2-3	TRBD2	CASSLPPREGWDTQYF	TGTGCCAGCAGTTTGCCCCCCAGGGAGGGGTGGGATACGCAGTATTTT
-	TRBV28	TRBJ1-1	-	CASSVSFGGAGNTEAFF	TGTGCCAGCAGTGTTTCTTTTGGGGGCGCGGGGAACACTGAAGCTTTCTTT
once	TRBV6-4	TRBJ2-6	TRBD1	CASSGTGGAGANVLTF	TGTGCCAGCAGTGGGACAGGGGGCGCTGGGGCCAACGTCCTGACTTTC
-	TRBV4-1	TRBJ1-1	-	CASSSLRPPARKTEAFF	TGCGCCAGCAGCTCCTTGAGGCCCCCGGCCCGGAAAACTGAAGCTTTCTTT
-	TRBV4-1	TRBJ1-2	TRBD1	CASSQSPQTQGNYGYTF	TGCGCCAGCAGCCAATCTCCTCAAACACAGGGGAACTATGGCTACACCTTC
-	TRBV27	TRBJ2-7	-	CASSWGGQIAYEQYF	TGTGCCAGCAGTTGGGGGGGGCAGATTGCCTACGAGCAGTACTTC
-	TRBV2	TRBJ1-1	TRBD1	CATQPGQWNTEAFF	TGTGCCACCCAACCGGGACAGTGGAACACTGAAGCTTTCTTT
-	TRBV15	TRBJ2-1	TRBD2	CATSPLASGRPNEQFF	TGTGCCACCAGCCCGCTGGCTAGCGGGAGACCCAATGAGCAGTTCTTC
once	TRBV9	TRBJ2-3	TRBD2	CASSAGVAGGTDTQYF	TGTGCCAGCAGCGCCGGGGTAGCGGGGGGAACAGATACGCAGTATTTT
-	TRBV27	TRBJ1-2	TRBD1	CASSDRGGTF	TGTGCCAGCAGTGACAGGGGCGGCACCTTC
once	TRBV27	TRBJ2-7	-	CASSAQADYEQYF	TGTGCCAGCAGTGCTCAGGCCGACTACGAGCAGTACTTC
-	TRBV6-6	TRBJ2-7	TRBD2	CASSLAGSYYEQYF	TGTGCCAGCTCATTAGCGGGCTCATACTACGAGCAGTACTTC